This T cell receptor (beta chain) stems from a study of T-cell memory formation after mild COVID-19 (TCRdb year 2021). Concerning the study at large: TCR sequence clusters from the two donors were found to be largely donor specific. Longitudinal TCRalpha and TCRbeta repertoire sequencing tracked T-cell clones expanding and contracting after mild COVID-19 in a couple of donors. The cohort comprised two young, previously healthy adult volunteers, one female and one male. General conclusions and limits of the study: The detection of some responding clones in pre-infection memory suggests that pre-existing cross-reactive memory T cells joined the SARS-CoV-2 response. Only a couple of mild cases were covered by the study, and larger cohorts that include severe cases with pre-infection samples were considered necessary. From day 15 to 85, contracting clones showed balanced CD4/CD8 phenotypes, whereas a second wave of clones that expanded from day 15 to 37 leaned towards CD4+. Contracting CD4+ clones turned up mainly in the CM and EM memory subsets, whereas EMRA was where CD8+ clones were enriched. SARS-CoV-2 specificity of the second-wave clones peaking on day 37 was not confirmed.

This clonotype was counted between two and nine times. Its antigen has not been determined. Base-call qualities are not available, and no considerably larger clone is one nucleotide away. Data came from an Illumina NovaSeq 6000. Using 5'RACE with constant-segment primers, TCRalpha and TCRbeta cDNA libraries were constructed, with sample barcodes and unique molecular identifiers added in the process. Trizol reagent was used to extract RNA from every sample. Libraries were amplified in two PCR steps, with a second sample barcode and Illumina TruSeq adapters added in the second step. Sequencing of libraries was performed on an Illumina NovaSeq with 2 x 150 bp paired-end reads. The study's own analysis went as follows. With migec v1.2.7, reads were demultiplexed and then collapsed into UMI-guided consensus sequences. With mixcr v2.1.11, UMI consensuses were aligned to TRA and TRB V and J templates and assembled into clonotypes. A clonotype was counted as expanded or contracted only if both edgeR and NoisET called the change significant, with noise models trained on biological replicates. edgeR calls used a false discovery rate-adjusted p below 0.01 and a log2 fold-change threshold of 1. As an exploratory analysis of dynamics, PCA with hierarchical clustering was applied to max-normalized trajectories of the 1000 most abundant clonotypes. Each responding clone was given a CD4 or CD8 phenotype based on the CD4+ and CD8+ repertoires, which had been sequenced separately. The raw public reads went through TCRdb reprocessing: fastp at Q25, MiXCR clone calling, in-frame beta chains kept. Records with the same CDR3 protein are collapsed into one entry carrying the most frequent genes and DNA. The V and J calls here are based on TCRdb, not the publication. Counted in this sample were 350,000 to 500,000 distinct CDR3 sequences; around 20% of them appeared once. About 8.1% of the sample lies in the top ten.

Ficoll-Paque density gradient centrifugation was the method used to isolate PBMCs. Based on the germline V gene, the CDR1 and CDR2 sequences are SGHRS and YFSETQ. The CDR3 has 14 amino acids, counting the end cysteine and phenylalanine. The sequence is cut down to CDR3 DNA, 42 bases in frame from base 1. At the junction V is shortened by 3 bases and J by 2 bases, with 12 bases in between. The sequenced material came from PBMCs or a T cell subset sorted from them (not recorded which). This TCR came from an adult woman who had mild COVID-19 (a few samples of this study predate the infection). The sample titles of this study are shuffled in the database, so cell type and time point are left out; the donor was told from shared clones. The rearrangement combines TRBV5-1 with TRBJ2-7; the best D guess is TRBD1, with 6 bases matching. CDR3 region: CASSWGGQTYEQYF. The DNA sequence is as follows: TGCGCCAGCAGCTGGGGTGGACAGACCTACGAGCAGTACTTC.